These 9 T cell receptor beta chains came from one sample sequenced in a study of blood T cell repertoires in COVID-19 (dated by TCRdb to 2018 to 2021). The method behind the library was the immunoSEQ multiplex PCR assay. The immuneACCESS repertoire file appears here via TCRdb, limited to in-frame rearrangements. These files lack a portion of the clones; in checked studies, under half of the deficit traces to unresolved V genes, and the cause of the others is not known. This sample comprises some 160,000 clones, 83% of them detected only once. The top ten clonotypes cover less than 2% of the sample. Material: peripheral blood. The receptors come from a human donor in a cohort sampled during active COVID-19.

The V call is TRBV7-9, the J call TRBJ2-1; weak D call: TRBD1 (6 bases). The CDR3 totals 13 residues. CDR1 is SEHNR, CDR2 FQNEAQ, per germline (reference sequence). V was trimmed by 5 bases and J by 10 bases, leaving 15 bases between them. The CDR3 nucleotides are TGTGCCAGCAGCCGCTTGGGGGCTGGCGAGCAGTTCTTC. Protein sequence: CASSRLGAGEQFF.

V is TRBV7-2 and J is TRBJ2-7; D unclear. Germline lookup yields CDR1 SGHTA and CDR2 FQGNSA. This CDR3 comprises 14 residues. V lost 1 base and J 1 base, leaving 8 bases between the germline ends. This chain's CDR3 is CASSLVSQSYEQYF. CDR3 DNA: TGTGCCAGCAGCTTAGTGTCGCAGTCCTACGAGCAGTACTTC.

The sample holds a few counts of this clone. The CDR3 sequence is CASSPPAGDSGSEQFF. CDR3 in DNA: TGTGCCAGCTCACCACCGGCAGGTGATAGCGGGAGTGAGCAGTTCTTC. V and J are TRBV18 and TRBJ2-1, with TRBD2 matching over 9 bases. V trimming: 0 bases; J trimming: 9 bases; junction bases outside the gene matches: 9. CDR1 is KGHSH, CDR2 LQKENI, per germline. This CDR3 has 16 residues.

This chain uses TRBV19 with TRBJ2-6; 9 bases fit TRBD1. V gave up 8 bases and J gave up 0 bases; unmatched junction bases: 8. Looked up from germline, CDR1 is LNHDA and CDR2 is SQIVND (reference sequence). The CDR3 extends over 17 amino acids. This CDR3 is CASSPRDRVSGANVLTF. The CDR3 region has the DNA TGTGCCAGTTCTCCCCGGGACAGGGTCTCTGGGGCCAACGTCCTGACTTTC.

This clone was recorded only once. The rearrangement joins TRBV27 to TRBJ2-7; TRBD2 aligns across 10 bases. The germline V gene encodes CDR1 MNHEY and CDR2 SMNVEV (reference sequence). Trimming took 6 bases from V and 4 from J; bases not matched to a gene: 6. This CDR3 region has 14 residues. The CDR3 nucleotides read TGTGCCAGCAGCTGGACTAGCGGATTATACGAGCAGTACTTC. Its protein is CASSWTSGLYEQYF.

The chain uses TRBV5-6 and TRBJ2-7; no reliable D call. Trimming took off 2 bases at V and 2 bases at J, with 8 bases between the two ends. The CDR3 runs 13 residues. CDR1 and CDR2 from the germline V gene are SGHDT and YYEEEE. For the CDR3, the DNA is TGTGCCAGCAGCTTCGGTCTCACCTACGAGCAGTACTTC. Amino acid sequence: CASSFGLTYEQYF.

Written as DNA, the CDR3 is TGTGCCAGCAGCCCAAGTGGGGCGAACACTGAAGCTTTCTTT. As protein: CASSPSGANTEAFF. The chain recombines TRBV3-1 (or the pseudogene TRBV3-2) with TRBJ1-1; perhaps TRBD1 as D (5 bases). CDR1 is LGHDT, CDR2 YNNKEL, per germline (reference sequence). Trimming left V 4 bases short and J 1 base short, with 10 bases between. The CDR3 spans 14 residues.

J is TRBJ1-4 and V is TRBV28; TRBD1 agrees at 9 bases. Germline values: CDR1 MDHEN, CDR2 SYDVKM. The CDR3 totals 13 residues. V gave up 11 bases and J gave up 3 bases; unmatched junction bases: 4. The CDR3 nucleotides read TGTGCCGGACAGGGGAGCCCTAATGAAAAACTGTTTTTT. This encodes CAGQGSPNEKLFF.

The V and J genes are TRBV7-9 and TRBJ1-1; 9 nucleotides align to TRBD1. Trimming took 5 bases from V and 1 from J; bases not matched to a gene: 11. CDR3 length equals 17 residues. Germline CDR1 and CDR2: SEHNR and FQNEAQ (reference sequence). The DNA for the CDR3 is TGTGCCAGCAGCACCCATGGTGGGACAGGGAGGAACACTGAAGCTTTCTTT. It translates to CASSTHGGTGRNTEAFF.